This TCR beta chain was sequenced for a study of OX40 agonist ivuxolimab in advanced cancers. In the study overall: Ivuxolimab is an agonistic anti-OX40 (CD134) antibody, and patients were treated with it.

Germline V gene data show CDR1 as SGDLS and CDR2 as YYNGEE. Trimming took off 0 bases at V and 2 bases at J, with 12 bases between the two ends. The CDR3 sequence is 15 residues long. TCRdb's copy holds only in-frame clones and misses some; the assay was immunoSEQ multiplex PCR. The sample carries tens of thousands of clones, about 89% recorded once. V usage is TRBV9 and J usage is TRBJ2-7; the D is unclear. This TCR was sampled from an adult with an advanced solid tumor such as melanoma, head and neck, liver or kidney cancer. The starting material was CD4+ or CD8+ T cells sorted from blood, obtained in a trial of the OX40 agonist ivuxolimab. CDR3 coding DNA: TGTGCCAGCAGCGTAGCCACAAACGTAGCCTACGAGCAGTACTTC. This encodes CASSVATNVAYEQYF. Drawing the rest from reference TRBV9 and TRBJ2-7, the complete variable domain is DSGVTQTPKHLITATGQRVTLRCSPRSGDLSVYWYQQSLDQGLQFLIQYYNGEERAKGNILERFSAQQFPDLHSELNLSSLELGDSALYFCASSVATNVAYEQYFGPGTRLTVT.